This is a list of T cell receptor beta chains from one sample in a study of T cells expressing NK-cell markers. TCRdb re-called the 5' RACE reads, yielding one record per CDR3 amino acid sequence without DNA. The sample has almost 450,000 distinct CDR3 sequences, and its top ten clones hold under 7.5%. The source material was blood T cells: a sorted CD56 or NKG2C T cell subset, CD4+ or CD8+ T cells, or bulk PBMC T cells (not recorded which). Receptors originate from a woman aged 18 to 75 in good health. Both conserved end residues are part of each CDR3. Fields, in order: J gene, V gene, CDR3 protein.

TRBJ2-1 | TRBV9 | CASTAGDLSYNEQFF
TRBJ2-7 | TRBV6-5 | CASSYSDTGYEQYF
TRBJ1-1 | TRBV20-1 | CSATWTGGGTEAFF
TRBJ1-6 | TRBV10-3 | CAISFRGEGNSPLHF
TRBJ2-1 | TRBV7-2 | CASSHPLGLGDNEQFF
TRBJ1-4 | TRBV4-3 | CASSQGELQAFEKLFF
TRBJ2-7 | TRBV4-3 | CASSQEQGFAYEQYF
TRBJ2-5 | TRBV7-6 | CASVHVGETQYF
TRBJ2-1 | TRBV25-1 | CASSEYGTSGRANVNEQFF
TRBJ2-2 | TRBV28 | CASRVTGVTGELFF
TRBJ2-5 | TRBV19 | CASSTLGGMKTQYF
TRBJ2-1 | TRBV11-2 | CASSLDRTRQRQFF
TRBJ1-1 | TRBV12-3/TRBV12-4 | CASSTLVGEVTEAFF
TRBJ1-2 | TRBV29-1 | CSVPRAGEKGYTF
TRBJ2-1 | TRBV12-3/TRBV12-4 | CASSPEGTLAYNEQFF
TRBJ1-5 | TRBV19 | CASSIQGPNQPQHF
TRBJ2-1 | TRBV28 | CASTEGGGGPNEQFF
TRBJ2-1 | TRBV7-3 | CASSASGVAAYNEQFF
TRBJ1-1 | TRBV4-3 | CASSRTTGLGANEAFF
TRBJ1-2 | TRBV11-2 | CASSFPGGLDYTF
TRBJ2-4 | TRBV12-3/TRBV12-4 | CASSLAQVLGPGDIQYF
TRBJ2-7 | TRBV6-2/TRBV6-3 | CASSYLGISYEQYF
TRBJ1-5 | TRBV7-2 | CASSLGQGADQPQHF
TRBJ2-1 | TRBV12-3/TRBV12-4 | CASSLGGQGHYNEQFF
TRBJ2-1 | TRBV27 | CTSSPRLAEFGHEQFF
TRBJ1-1 | TRBV6-1 | CASSVGTGGPTEAFF
TRBJ1-2 | TRBV4-3 | CASSQDPSANYGYTF
TRBJ2-5 | TRBV6-5 | CASRTGKETQYF
TRBJ2-4 | TRBV20-1 | CSASDRDPKNIQYF
TRBJ2-3 | TRBV29-1 | CSVEVIRSTDTQYF
TRBJ1-1 | TRBV29-1 | CSVEGPGLLNTEAFF
TRBJ2-5 | TRBV13 | CASSQRGDIQETQYF
TRBJ2-1 | TRBV18 | CASSPLSSGRYEQFF
TRBJ1-1 | TRBV7-2 | CASSYAPRAEAFF
TRBJ1-2 | TRBV20-1 | CSAPDRQNYGYTF
TRBJ2-7 | TRBV20-1 | CSARPPRGSEQYF
TRBJ1-4 | TRBV7-9 | CASTGQFNEKLFF
TRBJ2-3 | TRBV24-1 | CATSDTVDTQYF
TRBJ1-3 | TRBV12-3/TRBV12-4 | CASSSLAGGSGNTIYF
TRBJ1-4 | TRBV7-6 | CASSYGTRNEKLFF
TRBJ2-3 | TRBV19 | CASRSTGPSTDTQYF
TRBJ1-5 | TRBV12-3/TRBV12-4 | CASSLNSRGVQPQHF
TRBJ2-5 | TRBV20-1 | CSARLAGGGETQYF